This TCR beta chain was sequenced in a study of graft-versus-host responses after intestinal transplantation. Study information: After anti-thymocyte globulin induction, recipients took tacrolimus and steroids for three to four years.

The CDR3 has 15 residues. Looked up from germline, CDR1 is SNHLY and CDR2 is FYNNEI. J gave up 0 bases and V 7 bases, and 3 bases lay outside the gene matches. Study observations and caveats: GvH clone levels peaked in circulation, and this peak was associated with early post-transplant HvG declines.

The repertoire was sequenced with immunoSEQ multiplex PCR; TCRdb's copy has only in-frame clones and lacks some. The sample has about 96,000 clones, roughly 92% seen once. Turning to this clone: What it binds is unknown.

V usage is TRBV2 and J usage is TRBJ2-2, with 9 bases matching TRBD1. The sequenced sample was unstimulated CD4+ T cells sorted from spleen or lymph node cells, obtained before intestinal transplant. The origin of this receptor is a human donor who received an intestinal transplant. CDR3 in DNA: TGTGCCAGCACCCGACAGGGGGCGAACACCGGGGAGCTGTTTTTT. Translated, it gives CASTRQGANTGELFF.